Listed here are 24 T cell receptor beta chains from one sample, sequenced in a study of OX40 agonist ivuxolimab in advanced cancers. Profiled with immunoSEQ multiplex PCR; TCRdb holds only in-frame clones, not every one. The sample records roughly 98,000 clones, approximately 80% being singletons. Material: CD4+ or CD8+ T cells sorted from blood, obtained in a trial of the OX40 agonist ivuxolimab. The receptors shown here come from an adult with an advanced solid tumor such as melanoma, head and neck, liver or kidney cancer.

This clone was seen more than once but under ten times. This rearrangement joins TRBV2 to TRBJ1-5; D possibly corresponds to TRBD1 (5 bases). In germline, CDR1 is SNHLY, CDR2 FYNNEI. Trimming cost V 6 bases and J 2 bases, with 11 bases left between them. This CDR3 contains 14 residues. The CDR3 bases are TGTGCCAGCAGACCTGACAGTCGCAATCAGCCCCAGCATTTT. This codes for CASRPDSRNQPQHF. Full variable domain (rest looked up from reference TRBV2 and TRBJ1-5): EPEVTQTPSHQVTQMGQEVILRCVPISNHLYFYWYRQILGQKVEFLVSFYNNEISEKSEIFDDQFSVERPDGSNFTLKIRSTKLEDSAMYFCASRPDSRNQPQHFGDGTRLSIL.

The J gene is TRBJ1-5, the V gene TRBV28; D is perhaps TRBD1 (6 bases). Germline V gene lookup returns CDR1 MDHEN and CDR2 SYDVKM. This CDR3 is 16 amino acids long. V was shortened by 6 bases and J by 0 bases, with 15 bases between the two germline ends. For the CDR3, the DNA is TGTGCCAGCAGGATTAACAGGGCTAATAGCAATCAGCCCCAGCATTTT. Translation: CASRINRANSNQPQHF. Full variable domain (remainder filled in from reference TRBV28 and TRBJ1-5): DVKVTQSSRYLVKRTGEKVFLECVQDMDHENMFWYRQDPGLGLRLIYFSYDVKMKEKGDIPEGYSVSREKKERFSLILESASTNQTSMYLCASRINRANSNQPQHFGDGTRLSIL.

CDR3 sequence (DNA): TGTGCCAGCAGCAAAGGGGTCACCGGGGGGTCTAACACCGGGGAGCTGTTTTTT. This codes for CASSKGVTGGSNTGELFF. The chain carries TRBV21-1 and TRBJ2-2; whether TRBD2, the table's D call, matches the DNA was not checked. TRBV21-1 is labeled a pseudogene. The CDR3 consists of 18 residues.

The chain couples TRBV4-3 to TRBJ1-6; possible D gene TRBD1, 5 bases. Trimming removed 1 base from V and 9 bases from J, with 13 bases in between. CDR1 is LGHNA, CDR2 YSLEER, per germline. This CDR3 is 15 amino acids long. The CDR3 loop is CASSQVGGLGSPLHF. CDR3 coding DNA: TGCGCCAGCAGCCAAGTCGGGGGATTAGGTTCACCCCTCCACTTT.

V and J are TRBV7-3 and TRBJ2-2; maybe TRBD1 (6 bases). Germline assignment: CDR1 SGHTA and CDR2 FQGTGA. V was cut by 5 bases and J by 2 bases, with 18 bases left in between. The CDR3 spans 17 residues. DNA for the CDR3: TGTGCCAGCAGCCCCCAGCCCCCACAGGGAAACACCGGGGAGCTGTTTTTT. Its translation is CASSPQPPQGNTGELFF.

The J gene is TRBJ2-3, the V gene TRBV2; 8 bases are a match to TRBD1. Germline-derived CDR1 and CDR2 are SNHLY and FYNNEI. This CDR3 is 14 amino acids long. V was pared by 9 bases and J by 3 bases, with 8 bases of the junction left unmatched. CDR3 sequence (DNA): TGTGCCAGTCATAGCGACAGGGGTACAGATACGCAGTATTTT. It specifies CASHSDRGTDTQYF.

V and J are TRBV7-3 and TRBJ2-5; D ambiguous. This CDR3 has 15 amino acids. V shed 6 bases and J shed 5 bases, with 19 bases lying between them. Germline V gene data show CDR1 as SGHTA and CDR2 as FQGTGA. CDR3 residues: CASSPGPSWVETQYF. The CDR3 nucleotides are TGTGCCAGCAGTCCCGGGCCATCCTGGGTGGAGACCCAGTACTTC.

The rearrangement joins TRBV20-1 to TRBJ2-3, with a possible D match to TRBD1 (5 bases). V was trimmed by 5 bases and J by 7 bases, leaving 7 bases between them. The CDR3 contains 10 residues. CDR1 is DFQATT and CDR2 is SNEGSKA in the germline V gene (reference sequence). DNA for the CDR3: TGCAGTGCTGGACAAAATACGCAGTATTTT. It specifies CSAGQNTQYF.

The chain recombines TRBV6-1 with TRBJ2-2; 7 nucleotides match TRBD1. The trim removed 5 bases at V and 8 bases at J, leaving 5 bases unmatched. CDR3 size: 13 residues. CDR1 is MNHNS and CDR2 is SASEGT in the germline V gene. This CDR3 reads CASSPTGQGELFF. Here the CDR3 DNA reads TGTGCCAGCAGTCCGACAGGGCAGGGGGAGCTGTTTTTT.

The chain employs TRBV10-3 and TRBJ1-4; D is unresolved. The germline CDR1 and CDR2 sequences are ENHRY and SYGVKD. The ends were cut back, 4 bases at V and 7 bases at J, with 10 bases in the middle. The CDR3 extends over 13 amino acids. The CDR3 bases are TGTGCCATCAGTGCGACCTTCGGTGAAAAACTGTTTTTT. Encoded protein: CAISATFGEKLFF.

The chain has TRBV4-1 and TRBJ2-7; D may be TRBD1 (6 bases). CDR3 size: 15 residues. Germline V CDR1 and CDR2: MGHRA, YSYEKL. V was clipped by 6 bases and J by 5 bases, with 20 bases between them. In DNA, the CDR3 is TGCGCCAGCAGGCCAATTCACAGGGCGGCCGACGAGCAGTACTTC. Its protein is CASRPIHRAADEQYF.

The chain combines TRBV2 with TRBJ1-5; 7 nucleotides match TRBD1. The CDR3 totals 15 residues. The V segment lost 6 bases and the J segment 3 bases; nucleotides outside the gene matches: 8. Germline V gives CDR1 SNHLY, CDR2 FYNNEI. CDR3 sequence: CASRRGGGPNQPQHF. The DNA for the CDR3 is TGTGCCAGCAGGAGAGGAGGGGGCCCCAATCAGCCCCAGCATTTT.

The chain is built from TRBV28 and TRBJ1-1; the D gene is possibly TRBD1 (6 bases). Per germline, CDR1 MDHEN and CDR2 SYDVKM. Trimming left V 8 bases short and J 4 bases short, with 20 bases between. The CDR3 covers 15 residues. The CDR3 region has the DNA TGTGCCAGCCAAGCACGCGAGACAGGTCGCACTGAAGCTTTCTTT. Translating gives CASQARETGRTEAFF.

The V and J genes are TRBV7-2 and TRBJ1-6; D perhaps matches TRBD1 (5 bases). V was clipped by 0 bases and J by 9 bases, with 12 bases between them. In germline, CDR1 is SGHTA, CDR2 FQGNSA. The CDR3 totals 15 residues. The CDR3 sequence: CASSLAAGFASPLHF. The CDR3 nucleotides read TGTGCCAGCAGCTTAGCAGCAGGGTTTGCTTCACCCCTCCACTTT.

J is TRBJ2-7 and V is TRBV9; the match to TRBD1 covers 12 bases. V was pared by 2 bases and J by 5 bases, with 5 bases of the junction left unmatched. Germline assignment: CDR1 SGDLS and CDR2 YYNGEE. The CDR3 spans 15 residues. CDR3 DNA: TGTGCCAGCAGCGTGAGAGGGACAGGGGGCGACGAGCAGTACTTC. Protein: CASSVRGTGGDEQYF.

This clone has more than one count but fewer than ten. CDR3 region: CASQTNYGYTF. CDR3 DNA: TGTGCCAGCCAGACAAACTATGGCTACACCTTC. The chain carries TRBV2 and TRBJ1-2; D ambiguous. This CDR3 has 11 amino acids. The germline V and J ends were trimmed by 8 bases and 2 bases, with 6 bases remaining between them. Germline-derived CDR1 and CDR2 are SNHLY and FYNNEI.

The rearrangement links TRBV7-2 to TRBJ2-1, with 11 bases matching TRBD2. Trimming cost V 2 bases and J 10 bases; bases outside gene matches: 4. The CDR3 is 14 residues long. Looked up from germline, CDR1 is SGHTA and CDR2 is FQGNSA. CDR3 sequence: CASSLLAGGLEQFF. The CDR3 DNA is TGTGCCAGCAGCTTATTAGCGGGAGGGTTAGAGCAGTTCTTC.

This chain links TRBV18 with TRBJ2-1, with 7 bases aligning to TRBD1. The CDR3 has 14 amino acids. Germline V gives CDR1 KGHSH, CDR2 LQKENI. The J segment lost 0 bases and the V segment lost 4 bases, leaving 0 bases of the junction unmatched. The CDR3 bases are TGTGCCAGCTCACGGGACAGCTCCTACAATGAGCAGTTCTTC. Translation gives CASSRDSSYNEQFF.

Turning to this clone: A junction end diverges from the germline sequence, so it may reflect a read error. The genes are TRBV4-3 and TRBJ1-5, with a weak D call TRBD1 (5 bases). Germline-derived CDR1 and CDR2 are LGHNA and YSLEER. The CDR3 has 15 amino acids. CDR3 protein: CASSQGSGIGQPQHF. For the CDR3, the DNA is TGCGCCAGCAGTCAAGGATCAGGGATTGGACAGCCCCAGCATTTT.

The chain carries TRBV10-3 and TRBJ2-3, with D possibly matching TRBD1 (6 bases). The germline gives CDR1 ENHRY, CDR2 SYGVKD. This CDR3 contains 13 residues. Trimming shortened V by 8 bases and J by 0 bases, and 9 bases separated the two germline ends. CDR3 nucleotides: TGTGCCATCCAAGGACAGAGCACAGATACGCAGTATTTT. It encodes CAIQGQSTDTQYF.

The chain is built from TRBV28 and TRBJ2-1; TRBD1 matches at 8 bases. The germline gives CDR1 MDHEN, CDR2 SYDVKM. Trimming at V came to 7 bases and at J to 8 bases, leaving 7 bases not matched to a gene. The CDR3 is 13 residues long. CDR3 DNA sequence: TGTGCCAGCATCTTACAGGGGGGCTATGAGCAGTTCTTC. Protein: CASILQGGYEQFF.

J is TRBJ2-5 and V is TRBV5-1, with D perhaps given as TRBD1 or TRBD2 (5 bases each). The J call is uncertain, as TRBJ2-7 better fits the DNA end. This CDR3 contains 14 residues. CDR1 is SGHRS and CDR2 is YFSETQ in the germline V gene. CDR3 amino acids: CASSRDASSYEQYF. DNA for the CDR3: TGCGCCAGCAGCAGGGACGCGAGCTCCTACGAGCAGTACTTC.

The chain uses TRBV6-5 and TRBJ1-2, with D tentatively TRBD1 (5 bases). Trimming removed 10 bases from V and 4 bases from J, with 22 bases in between. CDR3 length: 15 residues. Looked up from germline, CDR1 is MNHEY and CDR2 is SVGAGI. The chain's CDR3 is CATLYVAGVVYGYTF. DNA for the CDR3: TGTGCCACCCTATATGTGGCGGGGGTAGTCTATGGCTACACCTTC.

The chain joins TRBV10-1 to TRBJ2-5; D unresolved. V lost 2 bases and J lost 5, with 9 bases in between. CDR3 length: 13 residues. CDR1 is WNHNN, CDR2 SYGVQD, per germline (reference sequence). CDR3 region: CASSETSRETQYF. CDR3 nucleotide sequence: TGCGCCAGCAGTGAGACCAGCAGGGAGACCCAGTACTTC.